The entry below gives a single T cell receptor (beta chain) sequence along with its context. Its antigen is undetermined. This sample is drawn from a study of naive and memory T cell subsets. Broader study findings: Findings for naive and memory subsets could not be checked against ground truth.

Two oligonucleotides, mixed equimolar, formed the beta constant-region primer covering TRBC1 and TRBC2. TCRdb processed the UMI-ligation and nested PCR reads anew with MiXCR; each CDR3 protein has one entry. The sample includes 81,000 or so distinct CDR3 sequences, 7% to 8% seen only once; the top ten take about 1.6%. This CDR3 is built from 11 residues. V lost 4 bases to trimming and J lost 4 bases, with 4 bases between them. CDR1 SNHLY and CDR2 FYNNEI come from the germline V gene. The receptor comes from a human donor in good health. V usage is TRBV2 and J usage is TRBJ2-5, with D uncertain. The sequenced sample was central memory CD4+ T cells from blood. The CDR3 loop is CASSVRETQYF. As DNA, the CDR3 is TGTGCCAGCAGTGTTCGAGAGACCCAGTACTTC.